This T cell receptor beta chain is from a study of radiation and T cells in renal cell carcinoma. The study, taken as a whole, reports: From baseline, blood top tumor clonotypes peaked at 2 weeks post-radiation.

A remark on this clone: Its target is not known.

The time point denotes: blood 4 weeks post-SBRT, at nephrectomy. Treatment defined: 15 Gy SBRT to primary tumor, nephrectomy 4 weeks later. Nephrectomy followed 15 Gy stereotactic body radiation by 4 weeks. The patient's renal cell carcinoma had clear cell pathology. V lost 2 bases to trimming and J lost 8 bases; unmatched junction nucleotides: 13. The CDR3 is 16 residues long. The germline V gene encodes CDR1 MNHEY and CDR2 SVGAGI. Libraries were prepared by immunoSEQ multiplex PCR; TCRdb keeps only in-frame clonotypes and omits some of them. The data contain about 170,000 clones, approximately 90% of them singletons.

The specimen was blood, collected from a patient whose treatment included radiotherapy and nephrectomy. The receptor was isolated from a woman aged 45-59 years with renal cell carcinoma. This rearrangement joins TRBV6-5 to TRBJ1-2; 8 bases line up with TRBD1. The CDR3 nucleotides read TGTGCCAGCAGTTACGCCCTGGACAGGGCGTCTGGGGGCTACACCTTC. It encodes CASSYALDRASGGYTF.